This T cell receptor (beta chain) is drawn from a study of regulatory T cells in long-lasting Graves disease (dated by TCRdb to the early 2020s). As for the study more broadly: Persistent Graves' disease patients were compared with newly diagnosed Graves' disease patients by peripheral blood TCR sequencing and RNA sequencing. The study took place in China and was registered as a clinical trial. A total of about 35 samples underwent TCR sequencing: roughly 13 from persistent and approximately 20 from newly diagnosed Graves' disease patients. Paper-wide results and their limitations: Persistent disease showed preferential use of TRBV28, TRBJ1-2 and TRBJ2-5, whereas newly diagnosed disease favored TRBV20-1 and TRBJ2-1. The authors noted that the small sample size was a limitation that may lower accuracy. Lower TCR Shannon entropy and fewer highly expanded clones were observed in persistent Graves' disease patients than in newly diagnosed patients, which suggested clonal expansion. Because the primary lesion, thyroid tissue, could not be accessed, the study looked at peripheral blood alone. Patients with persistent disease shared more public clonotypes (around 3,000) than newly diagnosed patients did (approximately 1,000).

CDR3 length: 15 amino acids, cysteine to phenylalanine. Only the CDR3 DNA stays, 45 bases, in frame from base 1. V sheds 1 base and J sheds 2 bases, leaving 9 bases between their ends. The germline V gene sets CDR1 to MNHEY and CDR2 to SVGAGI. TCRdb ran its own pipeline on the public reads, namely fastp trimming at Q25 and MiXCR clone calling, and kept in-frame beta chains. Entries that share a CDR3 protein sequence are merged under the most common genes and DNA. This sample has hundreds of distinct CDR3 sequences in its table, and about 90% of those were observed once. Of the sample, over 12% is held by the ten largest clones. For both TCR sequencing and RNA sequencing, RNA was extracted from PBMCs in TRIzol. The diagnosis of Graves' disease followed American Thyroid Association guidelines. Patients for the study were recruited at an endocrinology department in Xi'an, China. Each patient gave approximately 9.7 milliliters of peripheral blood, collected in an EDTA anticoagulant tube. PBMCs were isolated by Ficoll Paque Plus density gradient separation without further T cell sorting. An Agilent 2100 Bioanalyzer and agarose gel were used to check RNA quality, and a NanoDrop 2000 was used to measure RNA concentration.

Of note for this clonotype: Its antigen is still unknown. There are no base qualities to consult, and no much larger clone falls within one base.

The V gene is TRBV6-5 and the J gene is TRBJ2-1; the D gene could be TRBD1 or TRBD2, each one agreeing over 5 bases. Sequenced material: peripheral blood mononuclear cells (PBMCs), taken with antithyroid drug treatment, in newly diagnosed or persistent Graves disease (not recorded which). The origin of this receptor is a woman under 40 with Graves disease. Donor details come from another sample of the same person, matched by shared clones. The sequence in DNA is TGTGCCAGCAGTTACTGGGGGAATCCCTACAATGAGCAGTTCTTC. This is translated as CASSYWGNPYNEQFF.